The next 19 T cell receptor beta chains were all read from a single sample in a study of Graves' ophthalmopathy and Graves' hyperthyroidism. The authors amplified TCR beta CDR3 regions from RNA transcripts. HTBI-primed first-round RT-PCR preceded second-round multiplex PCR. One entry per CDR3 protein, called by TCRdb with MiXCR from the multiplex PCR reads. The sample consists of about 1.1 million distinct CDR3 sequences, roughly two fifths of them appearing once. Sequences were obtained from peripheral blood or thyroid tissue (not recorded which). The receptors originated from an adult man with Graves' hyperthyroidism.

This rearrangement joins TRBV29-1 to TRBJ1-2; D gene uncertain. The CDR3 loop spans 13 amino acids. The germline V and J ends were trimmed by 7 bases and 2 bases, with 14 bases remaining between them. Germline loops: CDR1 SQVTM, CDR2 ANQGSEA. CDR3 coding DNA: TGCAGCGGGCAAGACGCCATGAACTATGGCTACACCTTC. This codes for CSGQDAMNYGYTF. Filled out from reference TRBV29-1 and TRBJ1-2, the complete variable domain reads SAVISQKPSRDICQRGTSLTIQCQVDSQVTMMFWYRQQPGQSLTLIATANQGSEATYESGFVIDKFPISRPNLTFSTLTVSNMSPEDSSIYLCSGQDAMNYGYTFGSGTRLTVV.

On this clonotype itself: Without the conserved terminal phenylalanine or tryptophan, this CDR3 likely stems from a read error. The genes are TRBV7-3 and TRBJ2-7; 9 positions agree with TRBD1. The junction had 3 bases not matched to a gene; V was cut back by 2 bases and J by 1 base. CDR1 is SGHTA, CDR2 FQGTGA, per germline. The length of the CDR3 is 15 residues. CDR3 residues: CASSLVQGASYEQYY. CDR3 coding DNA: TGTGCCAGCAGCTTAGTACAGGGGGCTTCCTACGAGCAGTACTAC.

CDR3 sequence (DNA): TGTGCCATCATGGTGCAGGGGGATTCTTCAGATACGCAGTATTTT. Residues: CAIMVQGDSSDTQYF. J is TRBJ2-3 and V is TRBV10-3; 7 nucleotides match TRBD1. With V trimmed by 7 bases and J by 4 bases, 11 bases remained unmatched. The germline V gene encodes CDR1 ENHRY and CDR2 SYGVKD. The CDR3 has 15 amino acids.

The V call is TRBV7-8, the J call TRBJ1-2, with D perhaps matching TRBD1 (6 bases). Trimming left V 0 bases short and J 9 bases short, with 11 bases between. Germline V lookup: CDR1 SGHVS, CDR2 FQNEAQ. The CDR3 has 13 amino acids. The CDR3: CASSLARTDSYTF. DNA for the CDR3: TGTGCCAGCAGCTTAGCGCGGACAGATAGCTACACCTTC. The complete variable domain, with remaining parts taken from reference TRBV7-8 and TRBJ1-2, reads GAGVSQSPRYKVAKRGQDVALRCDPISGHVSLFWYQQALGQGPEFLTYFQNEAQLDKSGLPSDRFFAERPEGSVSTLKIQRTQQEDSAVYLCASSLARTDSYTFGSGTRLTVV.

This clonotype was picked up many times. The rearrangement joins TRBV7-2 to TRBJ1-5; 10 bases line up with TRBD1. This CDR3 is built from 15 residues. The germline gives CDR1 SGHTA, CDR2 FQGNSA. The V segment lost 7 bases and the J segment 4 bases; nucleotides outside the gene matches: 7. CDR3 sequence (DNA): TGTGCCAGCACCAAGACAGGGGGCAAAAATCAGCCCCAGCATTTT. This gives the protein CASTKTGGKNQPQHF.

This clonotype came up many times. V gene TRBV20-1 combines with J gene TRBJ2-5, with 8 bases fitting TRBD2. The CDR3 spans 15 residues. Germline CDR1 and CDR2: DFQATT and SNEGSKA (reference sequence). The V segment lost 3 bases and the J segment 2 bases; nucleotides outside the gene matches: 8. The CDR3 loop is CSASIAGSGQETQYF. DNA of the CDR3: TGCAGTGCTAGTATAGCGGGGAGTGGGCAAGAGACCCAGTACTTC.

This clonotype was detected many times. The DNA for the CDR3 is TGCGCCAGTCGGGGATGGGGGAACACCGGGGAGCTGTTTTTT. This gives the protein CASRGWGNTGELFF. The chain uses TRBV10-2 and TRBJ2-2; a possible D gene is TRBD2 (5 bases). V was clipped by 9 bases and J by 1 base, with 12 bases between them. Germline CDR1 and CDR2: WSHSY and SAAADI. CDR3 length: 14 residues.

This clonotype occurred a few times. A junction end diverges from the germline sequence, so it may reflect a read error. V is TRBV10-3 and J is TRBJ1-5; D ambiguous. CDR1 is ENHRY and CDR2 is SYGVKD in the germline V gene. The CDR3 runs to 15 residues. The CDR3 sequence: CASSGMGGSNQPQHF. CDR3 nucleotide sequence: TGTGCCAGCAGTGGTATGGGCGGTAGCAATCAGCCCCAGCATTTT.

A single count supports this clonotype. The rearrangement links TRBV4-3 to TRBJ2-7; D perhaps matches TRBD2 (5 bases). This CDR3 has 14 amino acids. V was clipped by 0 bases and J by 6 bases, with 12 bases between them. CDR1 is LGHNA and CDR2 is YSLEER in the germline V gene. The CDR3 here is CASSQDSVTGEQYF. CDR3 DNA sequence: TGCGCCAGCAGCCAAGATAGCGTTACGGGCGAGCAGTACTTC.

This clonotype was observed a handful of times. This chain connects TRBV4-3 to TRBJ2-2; D not resolved. In germline, CDR1 is LGHNA, CDR2 YSLEER. The CDR3 is made up of 14 amino acids. With 7 bases removed from V and 1 base from J, the gap between germline ends came to 10 bases. Here the CDR3 DNA reads TGCGCCAGCACCGAGACGGTGAACACCGGGGAGCTGTTTTTT. Encoded protein: CASTETVNTGELFF.

The gene calls are TRBV29-1 and TRBJ2-2; TRBD2 agrees at 11 bases. Germline lookup yields CDR1 SQVTM and CDR2 ANQGSEA. The CDR3 contains 14 residues. Unmatched junction bases numbered 5, after V lost 7 bases and J lost 4 bases. CDR3 DNA sequence: TGCAGCGCTGGACTAGCGGGTGGCACCGGGGAGCTGTTTTTT. Its translation is CSAGLAGGTGELFF.

In the case of this clonotype: The missing conserved phenylalanine or tryptophan at the end of this CDR3 makes a read error likely. Because the CDR3's place on the DNA is in doubt, the DNA is left out and the CDR3 is given as listed by TCRdb. The chain employs TRBV10-2 and TRBJ1-1; the table assigns TRBD1, which was not confirmed against the DNA. Inclusive of both ends, the CDR3 amounts to 8 amino acids. The germline V gene has CDR1 WSHSY and CDR2 SAAADI. CDR3 sequence reads: CASSTGTV.

The rearrangement links TRBV4-3 to TRBJ2-7; D is ambiguous. The V gene lost 0 bases and the J gene lost 0 bases, with 9 bases spanning the gap. Germline loops: CDR1 LGHNA, CDR2 YSLEER. The CDR3 has 15 residues. CDR3 DNA: TGCGCCAGCAGCCAAGAGCAGCTAAGCTCCTACGAGCAGTACTTC. Translation gives CASSQEQLSSYEQYF.

The sample holds a few counts of this clonotype. The J gene is TRBJ1-2, the V gene TRBV29-1; D might be TRBD1 (6 bases). Germline assignment: CDR1 SQVTM and CDR2 ANQGSEA. Trimming took off 7 bases at V and 0 bases at J, with 9 bases between the two ends. The CDR3 extends over 12 amino acids. This CDR3 reads CSAGQTNYGYTF. CDR3 DNA sequence: TGCAGCGCAGGACAGACTAACTATGGCTACACCTTC.

A note on this clonotype: Germline is not matched at one junction end, which may reflect a read error. The gene calls are TRBV10-3 and TRBJ2-7; D perhaps matches TRBD2 (5 bases). The CDR3 contains 13 residues. Germline CDR1 and CDR2: ENHRY and SYGVKD. The CDR3 here is CASSYERANEQYF. The CDR3 coding sequence is TGTGCCAGCAGTTACGAGAGGGCAAATGAGCAGTACTTC.

This clonotype was found many times. The chain recombines TRBV11-2 with TRBJ1-6, with D tentatively TRBD1 (6 bases). CDR3 length equals 16 residues. The ends were cut back, 7 bases at V and 5 bases at J, with 18 bases in the middle. Germline CDR1 is SGHAT and CDR2 is FQNNGV. The CDR3 loop is CASTASGGRHNSPLHF. In nucleotides, the CDR3 is TGTGCCAGCACCGCTTCTGGGGGCAGGCATAATTCACCCCTCCACTTT. Using reference TRBV11-2 and TRBJ1-6 for the parts outside the CDR3, the full variable domain is EAGVAQSPRYKIIEKRQSVAFWCNPISGHATLYWYQQILGQGPKLLIQFQNNGVVDDSQLPKDRFSAERLKGVDSTLKIQPAKLEDSAVYLCASTASGGRHNSPLHFGNGTRLTVT.

This clonotype has a count of ten or more. The chain links TRBV29-1 to TRBJ2-7, with D perhaps being TRBD1 or TRBD2 (7 bases each). Per the germline V gene, CDR1 is SQVTM and CDR2 is ANQGSEA. The CDR3 is 13 residues long. Between the trimmed V and J ends, which lost 4 bases and 4 bases, there was a span of 14 bases. The CDR3 DNA sequence: TGCAGCGTTGGCCAGGGGGGGGGTTACGAGCAGTACTTC. Encoded protein: CSVGQGGGYEQYF.

This clonotype was picked up many times. The CDR3 nucleotides read TGTGCCAGTAGTATAGTTCTGACTGACGAAGCTTTCTTT. It is translated as CASSIVLTDEAFF. The V call is TRBV19, the J call TRBJ1-1; no clear D. The V end lost 1 base, the J end lost 8 bases, and 11 bases lay between the germline ends. This CDR3 comprises 13 residues. Germline-derived CDR1 and CDR2 are LNHDA and SQIVND (reference sequence). The full variable domain, its missing parts supplied by reference TRBV19 and TRBJ1-1, is DGGITQSPKYLFRKEGQNVTLSCEQNLNHDAMYWYRQDPGQGLRLIYYSQIVNDFQKGDIAEGYSVSREKKESFPLTVTSAQKNPTAFYLCASSIVLTDEAFFGQGTRLTVV.

The chain uses TRBV11-2 and TRBJ2-6; tentative D call: TRBD1 (6 bases). V lost 1 base to trimming and J lost 4 bases, with 14 bases between them. The germline V gene has CDR1 SGHAT and CDR2 FQNNGV. The CDR3 covers 17 residues. CDR3 bases: TGTGCCAGCAGCTTAGGTGTCGGGACACCCGGGGCCAACGTCCTGACTTTC. As protein: CASSLGVGTPGANVLTF.